This TCR beta chain was documented in a study of T cell clonality in common variable immunodeficiency (dated by TCRdb to about 2015). Study-wide findings and limitations: Although equal DNA input was used, an average of approximately 82,000 unique sequences per sample was obtained for controls, compared with some 30,000 for CVID samples. The authors noted that sequencing repertoires of T cell subpopulations would be needed to clarify what caused the increased clonality in CVID. Healthy controls shared more TCRbeta clones with each other than CVID subjects shared among themselves (p < 0.0001). Fewer deletions and N-nucleotide insertions were reportedly observed in CVID TCRbeta sequences, and highly modified clones with 13 or more V deletions were reportedly absent from CVID TCRbeta sequences. TCRbeta clonality was higher in CVID subjects than in healthy controls (t-test p = 0.018), and the increase was most characteristic of about a third of subjects. Correlations between repertoire features and clinical complications were limited by patient heterogeneity within the CVID cohort.

This clone was recorded many times. No cognate antigen has been identified for it. The CDR3 end lies 3 residues beyond the end of the read and is filled in from the germline J gene. The CDR3 has 13 amino acids, counting the end cysteine and phenylalanine. The DNA shown is the part of the CDR3 that was read: 30 bases, in frame from base 1. Relative to germline, V is 5 bases shorter and J is 7 bases shorter, with 12 bases between their ends. The germline V gene supplies CDR1 SGHVS and CDR2 FNYEAQ. Equivalent amounts of genomic DNA from CVID and control samples were used as sequencing input. For every sample, a 60 bp segment covering the rearranged TCRbeta CDR3 region was amplified and then sequenced. The immunoSEQ assay, a bias-corrected multiplex PCR combined with high-throughput sequencing, was used for TCRbeta amplification. The original methods were these. Every unique nucleotide sequence was considered a clone and was annotated with V, D and J genes, copy number and frequency. Sequences were labeled productive if in frame, and non-productive if out of frame or containing stop codons. As previously described, clonality was computed from Shannon's entropy. Mean CDR3 Kyte-Doolittle hydropathy was derived from the predicted amino acid sequences of productive clones. Hierarchical clustering of scaled V gene usage was performed with the R hclust function using Manhattan distance and complete linkage. Sharing of clones by CDR3 amino acid sequence was evaluated through resampling of 12 repertoires per group over 100 rounds. The repertoires were searched for about 70 published EBV-specific and roughly 240 published CMV-specific TCRbeta sequences. Analysis left out a couple of CVID samples that produced under 10,000 sequences, so fewer than 50 CVID repertoires remained. Drawn from immuneACCESS, this table holds only the in-frame rearrangements with V and J called that TCRdb kept. Clones are partly lost; checked studies trace under half to an unresolved V gene and leave the rest unexplained. That table is the source of V, J and clone size, and D and trimming were worked out from the DNA. This sample contains 35,000 to 45,000 clones, none of which is a singleton. The ten largest make up roughly 2.8% of the sample.

Most of the CVID patients and most of the healthy controls were of Caucasian heritage. Heparinized peripheral whole blood samples of roughly 4.5 to 8 ml were collected from each donor. TCRbeta CDR3 repertoires were sequenced from genomic DNA of adults with common variable immune deficiency (CVID) and healthy adult controls. A total of about 22 healthy adult volunteers (approximately 12 female and 10 or so male; age range about 20 to 70 years, mean age around 32) were included in the control group. Diluted blood was density-centrifuged over Hypaque 1077 or Ficoll-Paque to isolate peripheral blood mononuclear cells. Unsorted mononuclear cells served as the source of genomic DNA, which was extracted either by Qiagen column purification or by a centrifugation-based method.

The chain is assembled from TRBV7-6 and TRBJ2-1; D gene: possibly TRBD2, on 7 matching bases. Input material: peripheral blood mononuclear cells. This clonotype was obtained from a person between 18 and 75 years old in good health. The CDR3 here reads CASSGGATNEQFF. Incomplete CDR3 DNA: TGTGCCAGCAGCGGGGGGGCGACAAATGAG. Supplemented by the reference TRBV7-6 and TRBJ2-1 proteins around the CDR3, the complete variable domain is GAGVSQSPRYKVTKRGQDVALRCDPISGHVSLYWYRQALGQGPEFLTYFNYEAQQDKSGLPNDRFSAERPEGSISTLTIQRTEQRDSAMYRCASSGGATNEQFFGPGTRLTVL.